The 10 T cell receptor beta chains below come from one sample, sequenced in a study of Graves' ophthalmopathy and Graves' hyperthyroidism (dated by TCRdb to the late 2010s). Sequencing instrument: Illumina HiSeq 2000. For repertoire sequencing, the TCR beta CDR3 regions were amplified from RNA transcripts. A first-round RT-PCR used HTBI primers with the Qiagen OneStep RT-PCR kit, followed by a second-round multiplex PCR, size selection and purification. The public sequencing data were trimmed at Q25 with fastp and processed into clonotypes with MiXCR by TCRdb, which kept only in-frame beta chains. Entries are consolidated by CDR3 protein sequence, retaining the most common genes and DNA. The sample table lists 900,000 to 1,200,000 distinct CDR3 sequences, 35% to 40% of them with a count of one. 11% of the sample is taken by the ten largest. The specimen sequenced was peripheral blood or thyroid tissue (not recorded which). The receptor source for this set is an adult man with Graves' hyperthyroidism.

This CDR3 reads CASSYGEAGTQYF. CDR3 nucleotides: TGTGCCAGCAGCTACGGGGAAGCTGGGACCCAGTACTTC. The chain is built from TRBV7-4 and TRBJ2-5; perhaps TRBD2 as D (5 bases). CDR1 is SGHVT and CDR2 is SQSDAQ in the germline V gene. Trimming pared 4 bases from V and 7 bases from J, leaving 13 bases between. The CDR3 consists of 13 residues.

Comment on this clonotype: This may be a read error: a much more frequent sequence differs by one nucleotide. The chain has TRBV29-1 and TRBJ2-7; 10 bases agree with TRBD2. Germline CDR1 reads SQVTM; CDR2 reads ANQGSEA. Trimming at V came to 7 bases and at J to 2 bases, leaving 2 bases not matched to a gene. The CDR3 covers 12 residues. The CDR3 protein is CSGSGRAYEQYF. CDR3 in DNA: TGCAGCGGGAGCGGGAGGGCCTACGAGCAGTACTTC.

The count of this clonotype is one. A single base separates this from a much larger clone, so it may be a read error. The gene calls are TRBV14 and TRBJ2-7; 10 nucleotides line up with TRBD1. The CDR3 contains 15 residues. Per the germline V gene, CDR1 is SGHDN and CDR2 is FVKESK. CDR3 in DNA: TGTGCCAACAGCCAAGCTCGGGACAGGGGCTACGAGCAGTACTTC. It translates to CANSQARDRGYEQYF.

In its sample, this clonotype was seen many times. The CDR3 bases are TGTGCCAGCAGTTACTCGGCGGTCAAACTGTTTTTT. Residues: CASSYSAVKLFF. The chain has TRBV6-2 or TRBV6-3 and TRBJ1-4; no clear D gene. The germline gives CDR1 MNHEY, CDR2 SVGEGT. V was clipped by 0 bases and J by 11 bases, with 7 bases between them. The CDR3 is made up of 12 amino acids.

This chain connects TRBV7-2 to TRBJ2-7; TRBD1 might be the D (5 bases). Trimming removed 1 base at V and 2 bases at J, with 9 bases between. CDR1 SGHTA and CDR2 FQGNSA come from the germline V gene. The CDR3 runs to 14 residues. The CDR3 bases are TGTGCCAGCAGCTTAGACTCACAGGCCTACGAGCAGTACGTC. This translates into CASSLDSQAYEQYV.

The CDR3 loop is CSANYGGETSYEQYF. Here the CDR3 DNA reads TGCAGTGCTAACTATGGGGGTGAGACCTCCTACGAGCAGTACTTC. The chain employs TRBV20-1 and TRBJ2-7; D possibly uses TRBD1 or TRBD2 (5 bases each). Germline V CDR1 and CDR2: DFQATT, SNEGSKA (reference sequence). The CDR3 runs 15 residues. V lost 4 bases and J 0 bases, leaving 16 bases between the germline ends.

V is TRBV29-1 and J is TRBJ1-1; no firm D call. The CDR3 is 12 residues long. With 7 bases removed from V and 2 bases from J, the gap between germline ends came to 11 bases. The germline CDR1 and CDR2 sequences are SQVTM and ANQGSEA. CDR3 nucleotide sequence: TGCAGCGCCCGCGCGGAAAACACTGAAGCTTTCTTT. It encodes CSARAENTEAFF.

Remarks on this clonotype: Given a much more abundant clone one base away, this may be a read error. V usage is TRBV5-1 and J usage is TRBJ1-4; TRBD1 is a possible D gene (5 bases). Deletions cut 4 bases from V and 8 bases from J, with 12 bases between. The CDR3 has 13 residues. From germline, CDR1 is SGHRS and CDR2 YFSETQ. The CDR3 nucleotides read TGCGCCAGCAGCCGGGGGAAGTTAGAAAAACTGTTTTTT. Protein: CASSRGKLEKLFF. Based on the CDR3 plus reference TRBV5-1 and TRBJ1-4, the full variable domain is KAGVTQTPRYLIKTRGQQVTLSCSPISGHRSVSWYQQTPGQGLQFLFEYFSETQRNKGNFPGRFSGRQFSNSRSEMNVSTLELGDSALYLCASSRGKLEKLFFGSGTQLSVL.

The chain combines TRBV4-3 with TRBJ1-5, with D possibly matching TRBD1 (5 bases). V lost 4 bases, J lost 1 base, and 11 bases lay in between. Per the germline V gene, CDR1 is LGHNA and CDR2 is YSLEER. The CDR3 sequence is 15 residues long. This chain's CDR3 is CASSLTRASNQPQHF. In nucleotides, the CDR3 is TGCGCCAGCAGCCTGACCAGGGCCAGCAATCAGCCCCAGCATTTT.

This clonotype was observed a handful of times. This sequence joins TRBV5-1 and TRBJ2-5; 10 bases map to TRBD1. This CDR3 has 15 residues. CDR1 SGHRS and CDR2 YFSETQ come from the germline V gene. Trimming cost V 3 bases and J 3 bases; bases outside gene matches: 5. The CDR3 loop is CASSSRTGGKETQYF. In DNA, the CDR3 is TGCGCCAGCAGCTCAAGGACAGGGGGTAAAGAGACCCAGTACTTC.